The 20 T cell receptor beta chains reported below all come from one sample, sequenced in a study of blood T cell repertoires in COVID-19. This table comes from immunoSEQ multiplex PCR, and its TCRdb copy is limited to in-frame clones, with some not included. This table has roughly 230,000 clones, roughly nine tenths appearing once. Sequenced sample: peripheral blood. These receptors were obtained from a woman aged 40 to 55 who had recovered from COVID-19.

The J gene is TRBJ1-3, the V gene TRBV28; D is perhaps TRBD1 (5 bases). The CDR3 totals 15 residues. CDR1 is MDHEN, CDR2 SYDVKM, per germline. V was pared by 5 bases and J by 0 bases, with 11 bases between. CDR3 in DNA: TGTGCCAGCAGTGCAACACAGGACTCTGGAAACACCATATATTTT. Protein product: CASSATQDSGNTIYF.

The chain uses TRBV2 and TRBJ2-2; D is unclear. The V gene's germline CDR1 is SNHLY and CDR2 FYNNEI. There are 14 residues in the CDR3. The ends were cut back, 5 bases at V and 4 bases at J, with 11 bases in the middle. CDR3 protein: CASSLARSTGELFF. CDR3 DNA: TGTGCCAGCAGTTTGGCACGGAGCACCGGGGAGCTGTTTTTT. The full variable domain, with the rest looked up from reference TRBV2 and TRBJ2-2, is EPEVTQTPSHQVTQMGQEVILRCVPISNHLYFYWYRQILGQKVEFLVSFYNNEISEKSEIFDDQFSVERPDGSNFTLKIRSTKLEDSAMYFCASSLARSTGELFFGEGSRLTVL.

V and J are TRBV28 and TRBJ1-3; D may be TRBD1 (5 bases). Looked up from germline, CDR1 is MDHEN and CDR2 is SYDVKM. The V end lost 2 bases, the J end lost 0 bases, and 14 bases lay between the germline ends. The CDR3 covers 17 residues. Here the CDR3 DNA reads TGTGCCAGCAGTTTAACCCAGGGTGCGAGCTCTGGAAACACCATATATTTT. Translation gives CASSLTQGASSGNTIYF.

J is TRBJ2-4 and V is TRBV2; the D gene is possibly TRBD2 (6 bases). Germline V lookup: CDR1 SNHLY, CDR2 FYNNEI. V shed 8 bases and J shed 2 bases, with 19 bases lying between them. The CDR3 is made up of 16 amino acids. In DNA, the CDR3 is TGTGCCAGCGGCCCCTTCCCGGGGGTACCCAAAAACATTCAGTACTTC. Translated, it gives CASGPFPGVPKNIQYF.

The chain recombines TRBV7-2 with TRBJ2-2, with a weak D call TRBD1 (5 bases). CDR3 length equals 15 residues. V was shortened by 4 bases and J by 1 base, with 10 bases between the two germline ends. Germline V gives CDR1 SGHTA, CDR2 FQGNSA. The CDR3 reads CASSSPQGNTGELFF. The CDR3 region has the DNA TGTGCCAGCAGCTCCCCCCAGGGGAACACCGGGGAGCTGTTTTTT.

J is TRBJ2-7 and V is TRBV10-2, with 7 bases lining up with TRBD1. The germline V gene encodes CDR1 WSHSY and CDR2 SAAADI. The CDR3 contains 15 residues. The J segment lost 2 bases and the V segment lost 6 bases, leaving 10 bases of the junction unmatched. The CDR3 nucleotides are TGCGCCAGCAGCCCCCTGGGGACAGCAGCCTACGAGCAGTACTTC. It is translated as CASSPLGTAAYEQYF.

A few counts support this clone. The J gene is TRBJ2-3, the V gene TRBV5-1, with no clear D. Trimming took off 0 bases at V and 0 bases at J, with 5 bases between the two ends. Germline loops: CDR1 SGHRS, CDR2 YFSETQ. CDR3 length equals 14 residues. The CDR3 protein is CASSLGASTDTQYF. In nucleotides, the CDR3 is TGCGCCAGCAGCTTGGGCGCCAGCACAGATACGCAGTATTTT.

The rearrangement uses TRBV25-1 and TRBJ1-3, with TRBD1 as a possible D gene (5 bases). Germline V CDR1 and CDR2: MGHDK, SYGVNS. The CDR3 length is 15 residues. V was pared by 4 bases and J by 1 base, with 11 bases between. The CDR3 bases are TGTGCCAGCAGTGGAGCGACAGCTTCTGGAAACACCATATATTTT. It translates to CASSGATASGNTIYF.

The chain combines TRBV9 with TRBJ1-2; 9 bases fit TRBD1. The CDR3 has 15 amino acids. Germline values: CDR1 SGDLS, CDR2 YYNGEE. Trimming took 6 bases from V and 4 from J; bases not matched to a gene: 10. The CDR3 loop is CASTQGTGRLYGYTF. As DNA, the CDR3 is TGTGCCAGCACCCAGGGGACAGGGAGACTCTATGGCTACACCTTC.

This clone came up once. The chain is built from TRBV28 and TRBJ2-5; 9 nucleotides line up with TRBD2. Germline CDR1 MDHEN, CDR2 SYDVKM. The CDR3 is 13 amino acids. Unmatched junction bases numbered 3, after V lost 8 bases and J lost 2 bases. CDR3: CASGGGAQETQYF. As DNA, the CDR3 is TGTGCCAGCGGCGGGGGGGCTCAAGAGACCCAGTACTTC.

The rearrangement uses TRBV19 and TRBJ1-1; 9 bases agree with TRBD1. The CDR3 has 18 amino acids. The trim removed 1 base at V and 7 bases at J, leaving 16 bases unmatched. Germline assignment: CDR1 LNHDA and CDR2 SQIVND (reference sequence). CDR3 amino acids: CASSIVLVGRGQGNEAFF. The CDR3 region has the DNA TGTGCCAGTAGTATAGTACTGGTCGGTAGGGGACAGGGCAATGAAGCTTTCTTT.

This clone has a single count. This chain joins TRBV5-1 and TRBJ2-3; 7 nucleotides line up with TRBD2. The CDR3 contains 16 residues. CDR1 SGHRS and CDR2 YFSETQ come from the germline V gene. V trimming: 0 bases; J trimming: 4 bases; junction bases outside the gene matches: 8. The CDR3 reads CASSLADAGEPDTQYF. The CDR3 region has the DNA TGCGCCAGCAGCTTGGCCGACGCGGGGGAGCCAGATACGCAGTATTTT.

The chain joins TRBV12-3 or TRBV12-4 to TRBJ2-2; tentatively, D is TRBD1 (6 bases). The V gene lost 5 bases and the J gene lost 9 bases, with 13 bases spanning the gap. The CDR3 is 13 amino acids. The CDR3 sequence: CASSPFRDRELFF. For the CDR3, the DNA is TGTGCCAGCAGTCCCTTCCGGGACAGGGAGCTGTTTTTT.

The rearrangement joins TRBV27 to TRBJ2-2, with 8 bases identical to TRBD2. After removal of 3 bases from V and 0 bases from J, the junction contained 3 bases not matched to a gene. Germline CDR1 MNHEY, CDR2 SMNVEV (reference sequence). The CDR3 sequence is 16 residues long. CDR3 region: CASSFQAGANTGELFF. The CDR3 DNA follows: TGTGCCAGCAGTTTTCAAGCGGGAGCGAACACCGGGGAGCTGTTTTTT.

J is TRBJ2-3 and V is TRBV18, with D tentatively TRBD2 (5 bases). V lost 6 bases and J lost 2, with 12 bases in between. The CDR3 has 14 amino acids. The germline V gene encodes CDR1 KGHSH and CDR2 LQKENI. DNA for the CDR3: TGTGCCAGCTCGCCGACTACTACCACAGATACGCAGTATTTT. It codes for CASSPTTTTDTQYF. The complete variable domain, with remaining parts taken from reference TRBV18 and TRBJ2-3, reads NAGVMQNPRHLVRRRGQEARLRCSPMKGHSHVYWYRQLPEEGLKFMVYLQKENIIDESGMPKERFSAEFPKEGPSILRIQQVVRGDSAAYFCASSPTTTTDTQYFGPGTRLTVL.

The rearrangement joins TRBV2 to TRBJ1-1; D is perhaps TRBD1 (5 bases). Trimming pared 5 bases from V and 6 bases from J, leaving 13 bases between. Germline CDR1 reads SNHLY; CDR2 reads FYNNEI. This CDR3 is 13 amino acids long. In DNA, the CDR3 is TGTGCCAGCAGTCCTTTCGGACAACCTGAAGCTTTCTTT. Protein product: CASSPFGQPEAFF.

The chain couples TRBV28 to TRBJ1-5; D possibly corresponds to TRBD1 (5 bases). The CDR3 covers 15 residues. V was shortened by 0 bases and J by 5 bases, with 11 bases between the two germline ends. Per the germline V gene, CDR1 is MDHEN and CDR2 is SYDVKM. The CDR3 here is CASSLWRQGDQPQHF. The CDR3 DNA reads as TGTGCCAGCAGTTTATGGCGGCAGGGTGATCAGCCCCAGCATTTT.

J is TRBJ1-4 and V is TRBV10-2; a possible D gene is TRBD1 (5 bases). Germline CDR1 reads WSHSY; CDR2 reads SAAADI. The CDR3 length is 14 residues. The CDR3 sequence: CATSAGPTKQKLFF. The CDR3 bases are TGCGCGACCTCCGCGGGACCCACAAAACAAAAACTGTTTTTT.

This clone was observed once. The rearrangement links TRBV5-4 to TRBJ2-7; TRBD1 matches at 9 bases. Looked up from germline, CDR1 is SGHNT and CDR2 is YYREEE (reference sequence). The CDR3 consists of 14 residues. The ends lost 9 bases at V and 7 bases at J; junction bases unmatched: 14. DNA of the CDR3: TGTGCCACCACTGGGACAGGGAGCAAAGTGGAGCAGTACTTC. It specifies CATTGTGSKVEQYF.

This clone is a singleton in its sample. The chain recombines TRBV12-3 or TRBV12-4 with TRBJ2-5; tentatively, D is TRBD2 (6 bases). V was clipped by 3 bases and J by 5 bases, with 7 bases between them. The CDR3 is made up of 12 amino acids. CDR3 protein: CASSFAGETQYF. The CDR3 DNA sequence: TGTGCCAGCAGTTTTGCGGGGGAGACCCAGTACTTC.